The present entry profiles one T cell receptor (beta chain) with its context. This sample is drawn from a study of Ad26.COV2.S vaccination and SARS-CoV-2 variants. Trimming removed 6 bases from V and 8 bases from J, with 13 bases in between. The CDR3 length is 11 residues. Germline loops: CDR1 DFQATT, CDR2 SNEGSKA (reference sequence). Described treatment: 15 to 20 received Ad26.COV2.S at low or high dose, single or two shots; 5 received placebo; per-sample allocation not given. Samples analyzed were those drawn on day 63 after the first vaccine or placebo injection. TCRdb's table, derived via immunoSEQ multiplex PCR, lists solely in-frame clones and lacks some. The sample lists a few hundred thousand clones; 87% were seen once.

The chain is built from TRBV20-1 and TRBJ1-2; D is uncertain. The specimen was peripheral blood, collected in a trial of Ad26.COV2.S vaccine versus placebo. The source is a person aged 18 to 59 who received the Ad26.COV2.S COVID-19 vaccine or a placebo. CDR3 in amino acids: CSAPDPGGYTF. The CDR3 region has the DNA TGCAGTGCACCCGACCCGGGGGGCTACACCTTC.